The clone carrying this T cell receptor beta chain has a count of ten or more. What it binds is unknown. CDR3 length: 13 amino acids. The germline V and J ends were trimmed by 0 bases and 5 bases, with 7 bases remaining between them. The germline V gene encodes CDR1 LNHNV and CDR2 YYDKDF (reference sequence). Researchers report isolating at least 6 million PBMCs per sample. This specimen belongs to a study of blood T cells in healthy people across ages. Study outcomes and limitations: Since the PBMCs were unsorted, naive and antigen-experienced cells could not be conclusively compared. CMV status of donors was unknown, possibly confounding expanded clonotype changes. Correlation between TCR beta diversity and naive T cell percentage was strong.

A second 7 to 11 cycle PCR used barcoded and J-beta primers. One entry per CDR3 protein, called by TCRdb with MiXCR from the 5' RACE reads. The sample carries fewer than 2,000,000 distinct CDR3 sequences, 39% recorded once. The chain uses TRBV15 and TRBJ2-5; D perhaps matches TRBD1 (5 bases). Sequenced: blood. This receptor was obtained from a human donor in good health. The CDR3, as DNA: TGTGCCACCAGCAGAGACAGGGTTGAGACCCAGTACTTC. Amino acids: CATSRDRVETQYF.